Listed below are T cell receptor beta chains from one sample, sequenced in a study of T cells in Graves' hyperthyroidism and ophthalmopathy. TCRdb ran MiXCR on the multiplex PCR reads and lists one entry per CDR3 protein. The sample holds hundreds of thousands of distinct CDR3 sequences; 46% are singletons and the top ten take 8.2%. Sequences were obtained from peripheral blood or thyroid tissue (not recorded which). The receptors were sampled from a woman between 18 and 30 years old with Graves' hyperthyroidism. The CDR3 runs from the conserved cysteine through the conserved F or W. The D gene is left open where the match is weak. A row's size may be missing; if present it is once, few, many or a size class.

TRBD2	TRBV29-1	TRBJ2-7	.	CSVGPRTSRDEQYF	TGCAGCGTTGGACCCCGGACTAGTCGGGACGAGCAGTACTTC
.	TRBV2	TRBJ1-2	.	CASSLYEGDYGYTF	TGTGCCAGCAGTCTCTATGAAGGGGACTATGGCTACACCTTC
.	TRBV7-2	TRBJ1-2	many	CASSRDRPRYGYTF	TGTGCCAGCAGCAGGGACCGTCCCCGCTATGGCTACACCTTC
TRBD1	TRBV7-2	TRBJ1-3	few	CASSRRTGAGNTIYF	TGTGCCAGCAGCCGAAGGACAGGGGCAGGAAACACCATATATTTT
TRBD1	TRBV2	TRBJ2-7	.	CASSVIQGANEQYF	TGTGCCAGCAGTGTGATTCAGGGGGCGAACGAGCAGTACTTC
TRBD2	TRBV20-1	TRBJ2-7	.	CSARDFSGRGGYEQYF	TGCAGTGCTAGAGATTTTAGCGGGAGAGGGGGCTACGAGCAGTACTTC
TRBD1	TRBV10-3	TRBJ1-1	many	CAIRTGAEAFF	TGTGCCATCCGGACAGGGGCTGAAGCTTTCTTT
.	TRBV7-2	TRBJ1-3	.	CASSYSRISGNTIYF	TGTGCCAGCAGTTACTCGCGTATCTCTGGAAACACCATATATTTT
.	TRBV10-2	TRBJ2-7	many	CASSPGRHEQYF	TGCGCCAGCAGTCCCGGACGCCACGAGCAGTACTTC
.	TRBV7-9	TRBJ1-6	.	CASSLDGHSSYNSPLHF	TGTGCCAGCAGTTTGGACGGACACAGCTCCTATAATTCACCCCTCCACTTT
.	TRBV2	TRBJ1-2	.	CASRPLGDYGYTF	TGTGCCAGCAGGCCGCTTGGAGACTATGGCTACACCTTC
.	TRBV7-9	TRBJ2-2	few	CASSLARPGRTGELFF	TGTGCCAGCAGCTTAGCCCGCCCGGGCCGCACCGGGGAGCTGTTTTTT
.	TRBV29-1	TRBJ1-1	.	CSFDRRMNTEAFF	TGCAGTTTCGACAGGCGAATGAACACTGAAGCTTTCTTT
.	TRBV12-3/TRBV12-4	TRBJ2-2	.	CASSLFPGELFF	TGTGCCAGCAGTTTATTTCCGGGGGAGCTGTTTTTT
.	TRBV7-2	TRBJ2-7	few	CASSHLGIAAYYEQYF	TGCGCCAGCAGCCATTTGGGGATAGCGGCGTACTACGAGCAGTACTTC
TRBD1	TRBV15	TRBJ1-6	.	CATSEQGENSPLHF	TGTGCCACCAGCGAACAGGGGGAAAATTCACCCCTCCACTTT
TRBD1	TRBV10-3	TRBJ1-5	.	CAISELRRGNQPQHF	TGTGCCATCAGTGAGTTGCGCAGGGGGAATCAGCCCCAGCATTTT
.	TRBV9	TRBJ2-5	many	CASSVMGEETQYF	TGTGCCAGCAGCGTGATGGGGGAAGAGACCCAGTACTTC
TRBD1	TRBV5-4	TRBJ2-7	.	CASSWGQGARQYF	TGTGCCAGCAGCTGGGGACAGGGGGCTCGGCAGTACTTC
TRBD1	TRBV25-1	TRBJ1-4	.	CASSEGQANEKLFF	TGTGCCAGCAGTGAAGGACAGGCAAATGAAAAACTGTTTTTT
.	TRBV20-1	TRBJ2-5	.	CSARPGEHDRETQYF	TGCAGTGCTAGACCAGGGGAGCACGACCGGGAGACCCAGTACTTC
TRBD1	TRBV25-1	TRBJ1-4	many	CASSDARRQGATNEKLFF	TGTGCCAGCAGTGACGCCCGGCGCCAGGGGGCAACTAATGAAAAACTGTTTTTT
TRBD1	TRBV12-5	TRBJ2-6	.	CASGGQSNSGANVLTF	TGTGCTAGTGGGGGACAGAGTAACTCTGGGGCCAACGTCCTGACTTTC
.	TRBV29-1	TRBJ1-1	.	CSVEDRGGAEAFF	TGCAGCGTTGAAGATCGGGGGGGGGCTGAAGCTTTCTTT
TRBD1	TRBV10-3	TRBJ1-6	once	CASSSQRTGFYNSPLHF	TGTGCCAGCAGTTCCCAGCGGACAGGATTTTATAATTCACCCCTCCACTTT
TRBD2	TRBV12-3/TRBV12-4	TRBJ2-5	.	CASSLSVREGETQYF	TGTGCCAGCAGTTTATCGGTGCGGGAGGGAGAGACCCAGTACTTC
TRBD1	TRBV24-1	TRBJ1-2	.	CASSQIQGAFGYTF	TGTGCCAGCAGCCAGATTCAGGGGGCTTTTGGCTACACCTTC
TRBD1	TRBV7-8	TRBJ1-5	.	CASSPGTGVQPQHF	TGTGCCAGCAGCCCAGGGACAGGGGTTCAGCCCCAGCATTTT
TRBD1	TRBV7-9	TRBJ1-1	.	CASSAKGAVTEAFF	TGTGCCAGCAGCGCAAAGGGGGCGGTCACTGAAGCTTTCTTT
TRBD1	TRBV12-3/TRBV12-4	TRBJ2-2	few	CASSFQGATGELFF	TGTGCCAGCAGTTTTCAGGGGGCCACCGGGGAGCTGTTTTTT
.	TRBV20-1	TRBJ2-5	few	CSARSMNGGIGETQYF	TGCAGTGCTAGAAGTATGAACGGTGGAATAGGAGAGACCCAGTACTTC
.	TRBV29-1	TRBJ1-2	many	CSVVDTIKGYTF	TGCAGCGTTGTGGACACCATTAAGGGCTACACCTTC
.	TRBV6-5	TRBJ1-1	many	CASSPTDGNTEAFF	TGTGCCAGCAGCCCAACCGACGGGAACACTGAAGCTTTCTTT
.	TRBV24-1	TRBJ2-7	.	CATHEQYF	TGTGCCACCCACGAGCAGTACTTC
TRBD1	TRBV29-1	TRBJ1-5	.	CSARQGYSNQPQHF	TGCAGCGCTAGACAGGGATATAGCAATCAGCCCCAGCATTTT
.	TRBV20-1	TRBJ2-5	few	CSVTKETQYF	TGCAGTGTAACGAAGGAGACCCAGTACTTC
TRBD2	TRBV7-6	TRBJ2-1	once	CASSLGIGWSGSGEQFF	TGTGCCAGCAGCTTAGGGATCGGTTGGAGCGGGAGTGGTGAGCAGTTCTTC
.	TRBV20-1	TRBJ1-5	few	CSAHGTNEWSGQPQHF	TGCAGTGCCCACGGGACAAACGAATGGTCCGGTCAGCCCCAGCATTTT
.	TRBV24-1	TRBJ2-2	many	CATSDPGGREATGELFF	TGTGCCACCAGTGACCCCGGTGGCAGGGAGGCCACCGGGGAGCTGTTTTTT
.	TRBV29-1	TRBJ2-5	many	CSAGTETQYF	TGCAGCGCAGGGACAGAGACCCAGTACTTC
TRBD2	TRBV2	TRBJ2-7	.	CASSTRLALEQYF	TGTGCCAGCAGTACCAGACTAGCTCTCGAGCAGTACTTC
TRBD1	TRBV15	TRBJ2-7	many	CATSSIQGPTYEQYF	TGTGCCACCAGCTCCATACAGGGGCCCACCTACGAGCAGTACTTC
.	TRBV11-1	TRBJ1-2	.	CASSPGASRGYTF	TGTGCCAGCTCACCAGGGGCGTCTCGTGGCTACACCTTC